This T cell receptor beta chain is drawn from a study of tumor and adjacent non-tumor tissue in lung cancer. No cell sorting was done before RNA was extracted from the tissue. The library came from three nested PCR rounds adapted from ARM-PCR protocols. TCRdb ran MiXCR on the multiplex PCR reads and lists one entry per CDR3 protein. This table has over 85,000 distinct CDR3 sequences, about 87% appearing once. The study, taken as a whole, reports: Compared with tumor, normal lung showed significantly lower TCR diversity.

This CDR3 is 12 amino acids long. Looked up from germline, CDR1 is MGHRA and CDR2 is YSYEKL. Of note for this clonotype: Antigen specificity is unknown. One junction end does not reproduce the germline sequence, and a read error may be involved.

The sequence was obtained from a man in his 70s with non-small cell lung cancer. Sequences were obtained from lung tumor tissue. The V gene is TRBV4-1, the J gene TRBJ2-7, with D tentatively TRBD2 (5 bases). The CDR3 sequence is CASSQDFYEHYF. The CDR3 bases are TGCGCTAGCAGCCAGGACTTCTACGAGCACTACTTC.